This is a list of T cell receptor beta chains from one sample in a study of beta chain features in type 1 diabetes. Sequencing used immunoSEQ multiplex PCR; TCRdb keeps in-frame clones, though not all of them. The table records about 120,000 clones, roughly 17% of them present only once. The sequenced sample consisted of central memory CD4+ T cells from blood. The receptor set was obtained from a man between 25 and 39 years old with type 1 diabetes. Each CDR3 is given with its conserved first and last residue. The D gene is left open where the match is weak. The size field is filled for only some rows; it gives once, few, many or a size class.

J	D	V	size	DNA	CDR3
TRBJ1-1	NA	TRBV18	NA	TGTGCCAGCTCACCGGGACCGTTAGGGACTGAAGCTTTCTTT	CASSPGPLGTEAFF
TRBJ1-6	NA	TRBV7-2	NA	TGTGCCAGCAGCGCGCCTGGACTGTCGGCAGGGTCACCCCTCCACTTT	CASSAPGLSAGSPLHF
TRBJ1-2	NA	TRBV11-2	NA	TGTGCCAGCAGCACATTGGACAACTATGGCTACACCTTC	CASSTLDNYGYTF
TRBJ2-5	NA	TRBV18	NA	TGTGCCAGCTCACCCGACCTAGCTGTGACCCAGTACTTC	CASSPDLAVTQYF
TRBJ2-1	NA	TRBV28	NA	TGTGCCAGCAGTCATCCCGTTTCGGGGAATGAGCAGTTCTTC	CASSHPVSGNEQFF
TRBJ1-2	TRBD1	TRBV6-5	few	TGTGCCAGCAGTTCCCCGACAGGGAACTATGGCTACACCTTC	CASSSPTGNYGYTF
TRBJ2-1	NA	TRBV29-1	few	TGCAGCGTTGCTGGGGGTAGAATCGATGAGCAGTTCTTC	CSVAGGRIDEQFF
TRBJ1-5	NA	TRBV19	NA	TGTGCCAGTAGTATAATTGGGAATAGCAATCAGCCCCAGCATTTT	CASSIIGNSNQPQHF
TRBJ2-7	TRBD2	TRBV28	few	TGTGCCAGCACTTTCGGGGGGATTACCTCCTACGAGCAGTACTTC	CASTFGGITSYEQYF
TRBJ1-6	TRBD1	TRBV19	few	TGTGCCAGTAGTGGAACCGGGACAGGATCATTTTCACCCCTCCACTTT	CASSGTGTGSFSPLHF
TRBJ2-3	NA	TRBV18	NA	TGTGCCAGCTCACCGCCGGGGGCTACGCAGTATTTT	CASSPPGATQYF
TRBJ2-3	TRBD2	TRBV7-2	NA	TGTGCCAGCAGCCCCGTAGCGGGGGGCACAGATACGCAGTATTTT	CASSPVAGGTDTQYF
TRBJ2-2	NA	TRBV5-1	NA	TGCGCCAGCAGGTCAACTGGTACGAACACCGGGGAGCTGTTTTTT	CASRSTGTNTGELFF
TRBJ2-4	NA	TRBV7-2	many	TGTGCCAGCAGCTTAGGGGGATCTGTAAACATTCAGTACTTC	CASSLGGSVNIQYF
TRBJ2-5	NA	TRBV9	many	TGTGCCAGCAGCGGGGGACCCGTCCAAGAGACCCAGTACTTC	CASSGGPVQETQYF
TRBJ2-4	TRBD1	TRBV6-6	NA	TGTGCCAGCAGTTGGACAGGGGGCCCGACCAAAAACATTCAGTACTTC	CASSWTGGPTKNIQYF
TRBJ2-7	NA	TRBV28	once	TGTGCCAGCAGTTTGACAGTATACGAGCAGTACTTC	CASSLTVYEQYF
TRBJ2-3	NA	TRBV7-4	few	TGTGCCAGCAGCTATGCGCACCCGTGGGGCACAGATACGCAGTATTTT	CASSYAHPWGTDTQYF
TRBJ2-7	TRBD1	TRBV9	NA	TGTGCCAGCAGCCTTGGGACAGGCCCCTACGAGCAGTACTTC	CASSLGTGPYEQYF
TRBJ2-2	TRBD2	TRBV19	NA	TGTGCCAGTAGTATACGAGGCCCGCGGGGGGCGAACACCGGGGAGCTGTTTTTT	CASSIRGPRGANTGELFF
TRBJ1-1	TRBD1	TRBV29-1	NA	TGCAGCGTTGACTATCTGGGACAGGGTGGCACTGAAGCTTTCTTT	CSVDYLGQGGTEAFF
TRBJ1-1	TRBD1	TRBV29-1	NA	TGCAGCGTTGGTCAGGGGGGGATAAACACTGAAGCTTTCTTT	CSVGQGGINTEAFF
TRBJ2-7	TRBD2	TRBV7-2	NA	TGTGCCAGCAGCTTATGGGCTAGCGGGGGGACGGTTGTCAGCGAGCAGTACTTC	CASSLWASGGTVVSEQYF
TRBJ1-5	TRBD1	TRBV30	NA	TGTGCCTGGAGTGTACAGGGGTGGGAGCCCCAGCATTTT	CAWSVQGWEPQHF
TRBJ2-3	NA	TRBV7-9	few	TGTGCCAGCAGCTTAGCGGTCGGCGGTTACACAGATACGCAGTATTTT	CASSLAVGGYTDTQYF
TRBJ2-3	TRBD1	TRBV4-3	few	TGCGCCAGCAGCCGGTCGGGACAGCTGAGCACAGATACGCAGTATTTT	CASSRSGQLSTDTQYF
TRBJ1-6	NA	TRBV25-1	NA	TGTGCCAGCAGTGAATACAAGGGGGATAATTCACCCCTCCACTTT	CASSEYKGDNSPLHF
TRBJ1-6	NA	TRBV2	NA	TGTGCCAGCAGTGAAGCAGGGGTGGGCCGTAATTCACCCCTCCACTTT	CASSEAGVGRNSPLHF
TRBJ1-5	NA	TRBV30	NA	TGTGCCTGGAGTGTAAAGGGGAAGAAACAGCCCCAGCATTTT	CAWSVKGKKQPQHF
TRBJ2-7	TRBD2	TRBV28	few	TGTGCCAGCAGCCCTGCCGGGACTAGCGCGTACGAGCAGTACTTC	CASSPAGTSAYEQYF
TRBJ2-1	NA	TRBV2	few	TGTGCCAGCAGTGAAGCGAGAGACAATGAGCAGTTCTTC	CASSEARDNEQFF
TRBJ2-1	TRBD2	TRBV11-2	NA	TGTGCCAGCAGGCGCTGGGGAGCGGGGGTTTTAAATGAGCAGTTCTTC	CASRRWGAGVLNEQFF
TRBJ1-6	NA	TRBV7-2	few	TGTGCCAGCAGCTTTGGAGGGGGTAATTCACCCCTCCACTTT	CASSFGGGNSPLHF
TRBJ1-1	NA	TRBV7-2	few	TGTGCCAGCAGCGCGATGATGAACACTGAAGCTTTCTTT	CASSAMMNTEAFF
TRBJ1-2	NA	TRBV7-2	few	TGTGCCAGCAGCTTATCCGGCCAGTACTATGGCTACACCTTC	CASSLSGQYYGYTF
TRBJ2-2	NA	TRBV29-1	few	TGCAGCGTTGTTGGCCCGACGAACACCGGGGAGCTGTTTTTT	CSVVGPTNTGELFF
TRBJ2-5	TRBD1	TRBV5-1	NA	TGCGCCAGCAGCCTTACTACCGGGACAGGGAAAGAGACCCAGTACTTC	CASSLTTGTGKETQYF
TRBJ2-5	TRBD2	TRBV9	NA	TGTGCCAGCAGCGTAGAGGACTCGGCGGGGGCCCAGTACTTC	CASSVEDSAGAQYF
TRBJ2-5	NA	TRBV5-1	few	TGCGCCAGCAGCTTGGGAAATACTCAAGAGACCCAGTACTTC	CASSLGNTQETQYF
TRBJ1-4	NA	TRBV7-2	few	TGTGCCAGCAGTTACAGGGCCTTTAATGAAAAACTGTTTTTT	CASSYRAFNEKLFF
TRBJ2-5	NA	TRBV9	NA	TGTGCCAGCAGCGTAAACCCGTTAGGGGGCCAAGAGACCCAGTACTTC	CASSVNPLGGQETQYF
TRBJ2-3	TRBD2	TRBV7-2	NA	TGTGCCAGCAGCCCCCGACTAGCGGGGGCCACAGATACGCAGTATTTT	CASSPRLAGATDTQYF